Included here is one T cell receptor beta chain sequence, with context. Its antigen is not known. One end of the junction varies from germline; a read error may be responsible. The sample belongs to a study of shared clonotypes between healthy human individuals. Findings and caveats of the study: There were few donors, and this limited the genetic and exposure-history diversity represented.

The material for each subset, its genomic DNA, was split evenly across several immunoSEQ plates. Per the study methods: Sequence data from immunoSEQ were junction-only and lacked quality scores; consequently, filtering differed. Sequenced by immunoSEQ multiplex PCR; TCRdb stores in-frame clones only, minus some. For V, J and clone size, that table is used; D and trimming come from the DNA. This repertoire shows 520,000 or so clones, 75% to 85% found once; its top ten account for 13%. Sequencing used PBMCs. This TCR derives from a woman in her thirties or forties in good health. Some clones in this sample may be carry-over from other donors' samples.

CDR3 in DNA: TGTGCCAGCACCTTGGGGGGTACCACAGATACGCAGTATTTT. It is translated as CASTLGGTTDTQYF. J is TRBJ2-3 and V is TRBV5-4; D is possibly TRBD2 (6 bases). Germline CDR1 SGHNT, CDR2 YYREEE (reference sequence). CDR3 length: 14 residues.